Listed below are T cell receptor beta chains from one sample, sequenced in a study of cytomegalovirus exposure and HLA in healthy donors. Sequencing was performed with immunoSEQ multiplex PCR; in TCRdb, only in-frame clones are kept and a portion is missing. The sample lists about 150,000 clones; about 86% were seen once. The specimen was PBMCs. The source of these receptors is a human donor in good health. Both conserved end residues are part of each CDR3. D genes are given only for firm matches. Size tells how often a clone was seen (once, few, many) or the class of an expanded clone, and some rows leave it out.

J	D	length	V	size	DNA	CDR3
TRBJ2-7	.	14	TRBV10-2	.	TGCGCCAGCAGGGACGTCGGCAGGGACTACGAGCAGTACTTC	CASRDVGRDYEQYF
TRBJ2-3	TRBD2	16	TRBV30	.	TGTGCCTGGAGCGAACACCTAGCGGGAGTTGGGGGTACGCAGTATTTT	CAWSEHLAGVGGTQYF
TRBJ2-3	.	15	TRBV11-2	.	TGTGCCAGCAGCTTACTAGACAGTAGCACAGATACGCAGTATTTT	CASSLLDSSTDTQYF
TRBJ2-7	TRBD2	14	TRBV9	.	TGTGCCAGCAGCGTAGCCAGCGGGACCTACGAGCAGTACTTC	CASSVASGTYEQYF
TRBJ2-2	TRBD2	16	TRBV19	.	TGTGCCAGTACGAGGGGGCTAGCGGGAGCTACCGGGGAGCTGTTTTTT	CASTRGLAGATGELFF
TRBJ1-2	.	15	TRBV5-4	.	TGTGCCAGCAGCTTGGATGTCTCAATGCGGCATGGCTACACCTTC	CASSLDVSMRHGYTF
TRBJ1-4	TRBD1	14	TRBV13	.	TGTGCCAGCAGCTCGGGACAGGGAAACGAAAAACTGTTTTTT	CASSSGQGNEKLFF
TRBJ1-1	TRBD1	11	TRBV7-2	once	TGTGCCAGCCAGGGGGACACTGAAGCTTTCTTT	CASQGDTEAFF
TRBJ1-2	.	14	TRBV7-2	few	TGTGCCAGCAGCTTATTAACAGGCAACTATGGCTACACCTTC	CASSLLTGNYGYTF
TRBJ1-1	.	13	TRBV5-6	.	TGTGCCAGCAGCTGGGGACAGAACACTGAAGCTTTCTTT	CASSWGQNTEAFF
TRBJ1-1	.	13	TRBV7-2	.	TGTGCCAGCAGGGGCGGCGGGTCTTCTGAAGCTTTCTTT	CASRGGGSSEAFF
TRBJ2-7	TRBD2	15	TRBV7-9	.	TGTGCCAGCAGTCTAAGCGGGGTCAGCTCCTACGAGCAGTACTTC	CASSLSGVSSYEQYF
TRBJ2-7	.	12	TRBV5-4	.	TGTGCCAGCAGCTTACAGGGCGTCGAGCAGTACTTC	CASSLQGVEQYF
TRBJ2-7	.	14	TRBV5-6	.	TGTGCCAGCAGCCTTCGTGGGCTCAAAGGAGAGCAGTACTTC	CASSLRGLKGEQYF
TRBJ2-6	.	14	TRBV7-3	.	TGTGCCAGCAGCTTAGGCGGTGGGGCCAACGTCCTGACTTTC	CASSLGGGANVLTF
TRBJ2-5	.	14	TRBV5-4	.	TGTGCCAGCAGCTTGAGCTCAGGCCAAGAGACCCAGTACTTC	CASSLSSGQETQYF
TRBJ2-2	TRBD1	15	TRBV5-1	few	TGCGCCAGCAGCTGGGGGACAGTTGACACCGGGGAGCTGTTTTTT	CASSWGTVDTGELFF
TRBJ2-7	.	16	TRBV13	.	TGTGCCAGCAGCCGAGACAAGGGAGATACAGGGTGGGAGCAGTACTTC	CASSRDKGDTGWEQYF
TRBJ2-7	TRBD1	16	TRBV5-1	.	TGCGCCAGCAGCTTGGTTAAGACAGGGTATTATTACGAGCAGTACTTC	CASSLVKTGYYYEQYF
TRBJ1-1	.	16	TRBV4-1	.	TGCGCCAGCAGCCAAGGAATTCTGGGGGGAGGAACTGAAGCTTTCTTT	CASSQGILGGGTEAFF